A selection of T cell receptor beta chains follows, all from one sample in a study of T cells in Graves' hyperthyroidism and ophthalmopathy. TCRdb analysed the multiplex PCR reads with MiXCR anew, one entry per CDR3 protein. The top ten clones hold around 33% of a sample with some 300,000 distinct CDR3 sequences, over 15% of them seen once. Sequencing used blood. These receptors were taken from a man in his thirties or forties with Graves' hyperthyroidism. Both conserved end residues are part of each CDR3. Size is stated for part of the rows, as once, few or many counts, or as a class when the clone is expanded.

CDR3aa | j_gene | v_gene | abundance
CASSDRRLSTDTQYF | TRBJ2-3 | TRBV3-1 | many
CASRGGGSRYEQYF | TRBJ2-7 | TRBV28 | few
CASSSGGAGNIQYF | TRBJ2-4 | TRBV7-9 | few
CASSPGGLALDEQFF | TRBJ2-1 | TRBV5-1 | -
CASSFERPGTDTQYF | TRBJ2-3 | TRBV12-3/TRBV12-4 | many
CASSPFRSSGYTF | TRBJ1-2 | TRBV3-1 | few
CASHRGRRTNYGYTF | TRBJ1-2 | TRBV5-6 | -
CASSLVSLSEDTQYF | TRBJ2-3 | TRBV18 | many
CASSVGSQETQYF | TRBJ2-5 | TRBV7-9 | many
CASSPSTALSNQPQHF | TRBJ1-5 | TRBV18 | many
CASSLFSTGNEQYF | TRBJ2-7 | TRBV27 | many
CATSARTGPSYNEQFF | TRBJ2-1 | TRBV24-1 | few
CSVVLPGTDTQYF | TRBJ2-3 | TRBV29-1 | many
CAWDLGVLRNTEAFF | TRBJ1-1 | TRBV30 | many
CASSFGGPKAFF | TRBJ1-1 | TRBV11-2 | many
CSASVSGNQPQHF | TRBJ1-5 | TRBV20-1 | -
CASRGVPNEQFF | TRBJ2-1 | TRBV2 | few
CASSGDSPLHF | TRBJ1-6 | TRBV11-3 | -
CASSESNYGYTF | TRBJ1-2 | TRBV6-2/TRBV6-3 | -
CTSSPGVRHNEQFF | TRBJ2-1 | TRBV18 | few
CASTGTSGSGTGELFF | TRBJ2-2 | TRBV9 | few
CASSLLRIRSQPQHF | TRBJ1-5 | TRBV28 | -
CASSVGRSSTDTQYF | TRBJ2-3 | TRBV5-1 | many
CASTTRGSYNEQFF | TRBJ2-1 | TRBV27 | many
CASSRQGRQPQHF | TRBJ1-5 | TRBV12-3/TRBV12-4 | -
CASRQGARTYEQYF | TRBJ2-7 | TRBV5-5 | few
CAWSRGLGDNEQFF | TRBJ2-1 | TRBV30 | many
CSARRDRGTEAFF | TRBJ1-1 | TRBV20-1 | -
CASSYGVAGAYEQYF | TRBJ2-7 | TRBV6-5 | many
CASSSGQLSTEAFF | TRBJ1-1 | TRBV6-1 | many
CSARVRGEKLFF | TRBJ1-4 | TRBV20-1 | few
CSVDPRTSGSTDTQYF | TRBJ2-3 | TRBV29-1 | many